Listed below are T cell receptor beta chains from one sample, sequenced in a study of Ad26.COV2.S vaccination and SARS-CoV-2 variants. Some clones are missing from TCRdb's copy, which holds only in-frame ones; the method was immunoSEQ multiplex PCR. The sample has roughly 700,000 clones; roughly 90% are singletons. The sample consisted of peripheral blood, taken in a trial of Ad26.COV2.S vaccine versus placebo. The receptors here all came from a person between 18 and 65 years old who received the Ad26.COV2.S COVID-19 vaccine or a placebo. CDR3s include the opening cysteine and the closing phenylalanine or tryptophan. Fields, in order: V gene, clone size, J gene, D gene, CDR3 protein, CDR3 DNA. A D gene is named only where the DNA matches it firmly. Expanded clones are given a class, and other clones once, few, many or no size at all.

TRBV7-9,-,TRBJ2-7,-,CASSFAEGIYEQYF,TGTGCCAGCAGCTTTGCGGAGGGGATATACGAGCAGTACTTC
TRBV6-5,-,TRBJ1-4,-,CASSYSTHGGEKLFF,TGTGCCAGCAGTTACTCGACCCACGGCGGGGAAAAACTGTTTTTT
TRBV19,-,TRBJ1-2,TRBD1,CASSTPQGVDGYTF,TGTGCCAGTAGTACGCCGCAGGGGGTGGATGGCTACACCTTC
TRBV7-8,-,TRBJ2-3,TRBD2,CASSLMQGGTDTQYF,TGTGCCAGCAGTCTCATGCAGGGAGGGACAGATACGCAGTATTTT
TRBV10-3,once,TRBJ1-4,-,CAIRSAQGEKLFF,TGTGCCATCAGGTCTGCTCAAGGCGAAAAACTGTTTTTT
TRBV6-5,-,TRBJ1-1,-,CASSFILTSMNTEAFF,TGTGCCAGCAGTTTCATTTTGACATCCATGAACACTGAAGCTTTCTTT
TRBV7-2,-,TRBJ2-7,-,CASSLAWGARYEQYF,TGTGCCAGCAGCTTAGCGTGGGGGGCCCGCTACGAGCAGTACTTC
TRBV24-1,-,TRBJ2-5,TRBD2,CATSDPREWGTQYF,TGTGCCACCAGTGATCCGCGGGAGTGGGGGACCCAGTACTTC
TRBV15,-,TRBJ2-7,TRBD1,CATSRAGQGEYEQYF,TGTGCCACCAGCAGAGCGGGACAGGGGGAATACGAGCAGTACTTC
TRBV19,-,TRBJ1-5,-,CASSTWGRNQPQHF,TGTGCCAGTAGCACCTGGGGCAGGAATCAGCCCCAGCATTTT
TRBV18,-,TRBJ1-4,TRBD1,CASSPTSGGEGEKLFF,TGTGCCAGCTCGCCTACTTCAGGGGGCGAGGGAGAAAAACTGTTTTTT
TRBV2,-,TRBJ2-1,TRBD2,CASRGPGLAGGPKDEQFF,TGTGCCAGCAGGGGACCGGGACTAGCGGGAGGGCCTAAGGATGAGCAGTTCTTC
TRBV19,-,TRBJ2-1,-,CASSTAGGFYNEQFF,TGTGCCAGTAGTACAGCCGGGGGATTCTACAATGAGCAGTTCTTC
TRBV6-2/TRBV6-3,-,TRBJ1-4,TRBD1,CASSRDRPNEKLFF,TGTGCCAGCAGTCGGGACAGACCTAATGAAAAACTGTTTTTT